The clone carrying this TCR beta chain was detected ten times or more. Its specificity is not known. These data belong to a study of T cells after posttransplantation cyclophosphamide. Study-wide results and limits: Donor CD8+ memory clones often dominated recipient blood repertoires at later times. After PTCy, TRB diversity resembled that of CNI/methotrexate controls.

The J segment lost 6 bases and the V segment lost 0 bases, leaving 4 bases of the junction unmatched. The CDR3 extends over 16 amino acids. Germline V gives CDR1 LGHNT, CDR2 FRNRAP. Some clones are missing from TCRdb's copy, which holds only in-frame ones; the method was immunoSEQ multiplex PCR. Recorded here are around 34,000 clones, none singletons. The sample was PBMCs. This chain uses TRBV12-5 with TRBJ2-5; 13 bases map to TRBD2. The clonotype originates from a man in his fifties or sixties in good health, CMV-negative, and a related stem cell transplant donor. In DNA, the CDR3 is TGTGCTAGTGGTTTGGTACTAGCGGGAGGGCCTCAGACCCAGTACTTC. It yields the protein CASGLVLAGGPQTQYF.